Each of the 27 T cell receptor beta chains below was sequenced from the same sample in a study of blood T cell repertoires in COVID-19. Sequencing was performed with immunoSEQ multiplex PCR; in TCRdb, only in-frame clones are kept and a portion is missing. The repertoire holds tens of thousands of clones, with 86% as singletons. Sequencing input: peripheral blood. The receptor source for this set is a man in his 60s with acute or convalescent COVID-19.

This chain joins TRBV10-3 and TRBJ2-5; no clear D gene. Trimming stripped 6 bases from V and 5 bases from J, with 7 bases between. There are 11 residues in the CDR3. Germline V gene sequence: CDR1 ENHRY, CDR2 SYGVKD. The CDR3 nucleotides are TGTGCCATCAGCGATCGGGAGACCCAGTACTTC. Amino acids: CAISDRETQYF.

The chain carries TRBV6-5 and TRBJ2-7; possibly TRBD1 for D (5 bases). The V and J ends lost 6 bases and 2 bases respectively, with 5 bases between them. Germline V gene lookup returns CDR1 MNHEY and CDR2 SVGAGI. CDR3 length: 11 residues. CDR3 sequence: CASRDTYEQYF. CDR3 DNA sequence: TGTGCCAGCAGGGACACCTACGAGCAGTACTTC.

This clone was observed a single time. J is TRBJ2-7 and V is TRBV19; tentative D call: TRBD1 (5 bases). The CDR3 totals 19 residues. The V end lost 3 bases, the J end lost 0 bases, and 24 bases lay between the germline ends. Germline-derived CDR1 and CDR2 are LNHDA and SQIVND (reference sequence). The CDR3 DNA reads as TGTGCCAGTAGTATTAGAGACAGTTCCCACTACTTAAGCTCCTACGAGCAGTACTTC. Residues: CASSIRDSSHYLSSYEQYF. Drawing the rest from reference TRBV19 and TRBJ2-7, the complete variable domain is DGGITQSPKYLFRKEGQNVTLSCEQNLNHDAMYWYRQDPGQGLRLIYYSQIVNDFQKGDIAEGYSVSREKKESFPLTVTSAQKNPTAFYLCASSIRDSSHYLSSYEQYFGPGTRLTVT.

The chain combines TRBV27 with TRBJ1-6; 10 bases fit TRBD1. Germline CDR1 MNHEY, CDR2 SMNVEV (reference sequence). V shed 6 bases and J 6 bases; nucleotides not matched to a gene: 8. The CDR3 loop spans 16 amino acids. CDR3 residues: CASSFRTGGSNSPLHF. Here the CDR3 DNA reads TGTGCCAGCAGCTTCAGGACAGGGGGTAGTAATTCACCCCTCCACTTT.

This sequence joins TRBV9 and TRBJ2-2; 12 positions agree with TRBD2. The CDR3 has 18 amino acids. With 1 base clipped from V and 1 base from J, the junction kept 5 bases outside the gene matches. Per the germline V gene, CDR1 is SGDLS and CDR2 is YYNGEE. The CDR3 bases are TGTGCCAGCAGCGTACTAGCGGGGGGGCGAGGGAACACCGGGGAGCTGTTTTTT. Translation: CASSVLAGGRGNTGELFF. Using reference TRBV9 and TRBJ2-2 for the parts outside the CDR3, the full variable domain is DSGVTQTPKHLITATGQRVTLRCSPRSGDLSVYWYQQSLDQGLQFLIQYYNGEERAKGNILERFSAQQFPDLHSELNLSSLELGDSALYFCASSVLAGGRGNTGELFFGEGSRLTVL.

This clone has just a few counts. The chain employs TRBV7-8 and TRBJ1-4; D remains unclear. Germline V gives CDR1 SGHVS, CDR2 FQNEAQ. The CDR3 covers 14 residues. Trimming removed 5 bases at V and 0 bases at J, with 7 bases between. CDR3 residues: CASSPTATNEKLFF. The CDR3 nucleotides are TGTGCCAGCAGCCCGACTGCAACTAATGAAAAACTGTTTTTT.

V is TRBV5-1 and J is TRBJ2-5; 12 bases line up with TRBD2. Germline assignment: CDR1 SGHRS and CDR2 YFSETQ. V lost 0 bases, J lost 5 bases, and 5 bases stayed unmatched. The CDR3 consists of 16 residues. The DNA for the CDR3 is TGCGCCAGCAGCTTGGCCCCTAGCGGGGGGGGTGAGACCCAGTACTTC. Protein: CASSLAPSGGGETQYF.

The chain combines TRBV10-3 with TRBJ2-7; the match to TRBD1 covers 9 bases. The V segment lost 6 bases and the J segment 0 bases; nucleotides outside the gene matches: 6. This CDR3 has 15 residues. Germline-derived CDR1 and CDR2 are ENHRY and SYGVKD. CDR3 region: CAISQDRGASYEQYF. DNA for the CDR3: TGTGCCATCAGCCAGGACAGGGGCGCCTCCTACGAGCAGTACTTC.

The CDR3, as DNA: TGTGCCAGTACCCCCGGGACAGGGGTAACTGGGGCCAACGTCCTGACTTTC. Its protein product is CASTPGTGVTGANVLTF. The chain uses TRBV19 and TRBJ2-6; 10 nucleotides align to TRBD1. The CDR3 sequence is 17 residues long. V gave up 7 bases and J gave up 2 bases; unmatched junction bases: 8. Germline V gene lookup returns CDR1 LNHDA and CDR2 SQIVND (reference sequence).

As DNA, the CDR3 is TGTGCCAGCAGCTGGGGACTAGCGGGGGGGTCCGCCTACGAGCAGTACTTC. This translates into CASSWGLAGGSAYEQYF. This sequence joins TRBV13 and TRBJ2-7; 16 nucleotides line up with TRBD2. Germline V gene lookup returns CDR1 PRHDT and CDR2 FYEKMQ (reference sequence). This CDR3 comprises 17 residues. With 4 bases clipped from V and 2 bases from J, the junction kept 5 bases outside the gene matches.

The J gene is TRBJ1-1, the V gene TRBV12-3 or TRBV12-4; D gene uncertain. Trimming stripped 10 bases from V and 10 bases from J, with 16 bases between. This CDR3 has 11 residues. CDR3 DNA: TGTGCCACCACTCTTCAGCCGGGAGCTTTCTTT. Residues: CATTLQPGAFF.

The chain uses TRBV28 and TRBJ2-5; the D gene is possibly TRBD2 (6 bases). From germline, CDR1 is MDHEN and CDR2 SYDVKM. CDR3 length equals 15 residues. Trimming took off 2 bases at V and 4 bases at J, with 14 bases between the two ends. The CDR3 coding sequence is TGTGCCAGCAGTTTAGGCTCCCTAGCGCGAGAGACCCAGTACTTC. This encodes CASSLGSLARETQYF.

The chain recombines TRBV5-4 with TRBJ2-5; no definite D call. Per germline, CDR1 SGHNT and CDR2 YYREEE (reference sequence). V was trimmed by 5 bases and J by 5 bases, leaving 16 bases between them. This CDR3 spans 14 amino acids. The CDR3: CASRVSRYGETQYF. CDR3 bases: TGTGCCAGCAGGGTGAGCCGGTATGGTGAGACCCAGTACTTC.

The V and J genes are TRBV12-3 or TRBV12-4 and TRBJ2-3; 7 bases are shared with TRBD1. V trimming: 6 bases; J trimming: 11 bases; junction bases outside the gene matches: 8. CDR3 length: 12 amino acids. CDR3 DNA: TGTGCCAGCAGGCGACTGACAGGGAGGCAGTATTTT. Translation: CASRRLTGRQYF.

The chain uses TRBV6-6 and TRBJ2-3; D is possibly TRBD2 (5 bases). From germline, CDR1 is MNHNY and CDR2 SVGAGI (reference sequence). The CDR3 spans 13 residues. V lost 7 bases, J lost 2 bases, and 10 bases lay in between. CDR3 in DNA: TGTGCCAGCAAGGGAGCGGACACAGATACGCAGTATTTT. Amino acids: CASKGADTDTQYF.

The CDR3 loop is CASSSIIHLTSGPYNEQFF. The CDR3, as DNA: TGTGCCAGCAGTTCAATCATTCACCTCACTAGCGGACCATACAATGAGCAGTTCTTC. This chain joins TRBV27 and TRBJ2-1; TRBD2 matches 8 bases. Germline-derived CDR1 and CDR2 are MNHEY and SMNVEV (reference sequence). V lost 4 bases to trimming and J lost 4 bases; unmatched junction nucleotides: 18. This CDR3 region has 19 residues.

The CDR3 protein is CASSTQLSGANVLTF. In nucleotides, the CDR3 is TGTGCCAGTAGTACACAGCTCTCTGGGGCCAACGTCCTGACTTTC. The chain employs TRBV19 and TRBJ2-6; D gene ambiguous. CDR1 LNHDA and CDR2 SQIVND come from the germline V gene (reference sequence). The CDR3 is made up of 15 amino acids. V lost 4 bases, J lost 0 bases, and 7 bases lay in between.

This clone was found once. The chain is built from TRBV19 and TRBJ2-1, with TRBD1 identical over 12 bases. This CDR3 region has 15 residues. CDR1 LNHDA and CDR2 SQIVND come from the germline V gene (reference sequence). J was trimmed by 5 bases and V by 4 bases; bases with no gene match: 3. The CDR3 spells CASSKGQGAHNEQFF. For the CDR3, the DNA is TGTGCCAGTAGTAAGGGACAGGGGGCCCACAATGAGCAGTTCTTC.

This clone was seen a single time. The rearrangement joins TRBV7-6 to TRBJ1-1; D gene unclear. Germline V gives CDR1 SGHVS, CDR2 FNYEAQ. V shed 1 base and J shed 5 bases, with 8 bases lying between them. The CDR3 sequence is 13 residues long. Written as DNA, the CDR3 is TGTGCCAGCAGCTTAGGGGCAGCTACTGAAGCTTTCTTT. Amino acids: CASSLGAATEAFF.

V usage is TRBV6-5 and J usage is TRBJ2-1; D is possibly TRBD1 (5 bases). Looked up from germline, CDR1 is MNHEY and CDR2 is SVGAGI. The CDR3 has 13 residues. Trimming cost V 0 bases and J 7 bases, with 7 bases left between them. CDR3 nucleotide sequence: TGTGCCAGCAGTTACTCAGGGGCAAATGAGCAGTTCTTC. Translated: CASSYSGANEQFF.

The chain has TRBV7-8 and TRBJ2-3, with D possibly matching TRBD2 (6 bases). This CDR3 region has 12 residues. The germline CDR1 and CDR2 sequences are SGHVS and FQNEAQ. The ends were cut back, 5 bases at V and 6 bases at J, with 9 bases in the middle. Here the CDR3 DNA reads TGTGCCAGCAGCACCCTAGCGGATACGCAGTATTTT. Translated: CASSTLADTQYF.

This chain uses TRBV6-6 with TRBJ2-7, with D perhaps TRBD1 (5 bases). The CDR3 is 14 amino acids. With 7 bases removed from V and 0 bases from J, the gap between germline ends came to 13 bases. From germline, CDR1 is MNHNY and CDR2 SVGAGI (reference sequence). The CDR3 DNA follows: TGTGCCAGCAAGGATTCAGACAGCTCCTACGAGCAGTACTTC. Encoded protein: CASKDSDSSYEQYF.

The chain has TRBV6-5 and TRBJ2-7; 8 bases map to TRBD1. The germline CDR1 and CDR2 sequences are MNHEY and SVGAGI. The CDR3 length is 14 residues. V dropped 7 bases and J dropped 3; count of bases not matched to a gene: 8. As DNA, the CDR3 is TGTGCCAGCAATGGACAGGGACGCGGCTACGAGCAGTACTTC. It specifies CASNGQGRGYEQYF.

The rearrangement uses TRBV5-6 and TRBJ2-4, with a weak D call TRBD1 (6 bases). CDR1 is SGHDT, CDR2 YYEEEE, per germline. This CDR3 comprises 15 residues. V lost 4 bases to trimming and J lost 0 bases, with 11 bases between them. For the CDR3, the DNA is TGTGCCAGCAGCAACAGACAGGTAGCCAAAAACATTCAGTACTTC. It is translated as CASSNRQVAKNIQYF.

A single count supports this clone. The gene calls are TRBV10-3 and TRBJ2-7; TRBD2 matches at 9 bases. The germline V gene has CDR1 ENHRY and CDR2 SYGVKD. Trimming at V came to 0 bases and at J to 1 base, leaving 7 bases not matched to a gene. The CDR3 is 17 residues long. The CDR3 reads CAISESKSSGASYEQYF. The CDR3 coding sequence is TGTGCCATCAGTGAGTCGAAGTCTAGCGGGGCGTCCTACGAGCAGTACTTC.

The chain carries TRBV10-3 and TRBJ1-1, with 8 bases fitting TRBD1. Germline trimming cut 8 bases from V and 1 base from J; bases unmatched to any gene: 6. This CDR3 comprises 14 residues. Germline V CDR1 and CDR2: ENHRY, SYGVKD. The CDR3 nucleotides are TGTGCCATCGGGGACAGGAACCCGAACACTGAAGCTTTCTTT. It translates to CAIGDRNPNTEAFF.

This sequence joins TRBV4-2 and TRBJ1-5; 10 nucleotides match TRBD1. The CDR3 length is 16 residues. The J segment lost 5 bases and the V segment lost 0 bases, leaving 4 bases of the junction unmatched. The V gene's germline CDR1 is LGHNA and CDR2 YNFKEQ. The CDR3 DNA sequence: TGTGCCAGCAGCCAAGAAATTGGGACAGGGGATCAGCCCCAGCATTTT. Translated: CASSQEIGTGDQPQHF.